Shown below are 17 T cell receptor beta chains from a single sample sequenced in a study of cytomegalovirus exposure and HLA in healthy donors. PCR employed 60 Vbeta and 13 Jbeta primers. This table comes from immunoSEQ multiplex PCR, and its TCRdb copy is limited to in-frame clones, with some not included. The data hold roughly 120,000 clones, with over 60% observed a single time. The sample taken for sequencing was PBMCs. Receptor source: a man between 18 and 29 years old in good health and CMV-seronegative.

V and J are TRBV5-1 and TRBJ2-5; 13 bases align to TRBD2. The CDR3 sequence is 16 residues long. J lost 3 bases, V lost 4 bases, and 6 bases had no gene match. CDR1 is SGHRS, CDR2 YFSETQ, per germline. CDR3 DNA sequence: TGCGCCAGCAGCGCCGGACTAGCGGGAGTCGAAGAGACCCAGTACTTC. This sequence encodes CASSAGLAGVEETQYF.

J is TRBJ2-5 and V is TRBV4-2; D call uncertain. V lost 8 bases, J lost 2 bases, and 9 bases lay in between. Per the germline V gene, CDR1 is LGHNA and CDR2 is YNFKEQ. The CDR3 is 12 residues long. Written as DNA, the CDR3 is TGTGCCAGCGGCGGCACTCAAGAGACCCAGTACTTC. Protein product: CASGGTQETQYF.

DNA for the CDR3: TGTGCCAGCAGCCATCAGGGGCCCGCCTACGAGCAGTACTTC. This translates into CASSHQGPAYEQYF. The gene calls are TRBV14 and TRBJ2-7, with D perhaps matching TRBD1 (6 bases). Germline assignment: CDR1 SGHDN and CDR2 FVKESK. The CDR3 is 14 residues long. V was trimmed by 3 bases and J by 2 bases, leaving 11 bases between them.

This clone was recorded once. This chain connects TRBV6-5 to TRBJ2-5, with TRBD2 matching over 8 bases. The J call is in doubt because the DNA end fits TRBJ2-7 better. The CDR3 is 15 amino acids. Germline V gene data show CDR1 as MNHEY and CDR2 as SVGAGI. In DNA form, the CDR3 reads TGTGCCAGCAGTTACTCCGGACTAGCCTTCCTCGAGCAGTACTTC. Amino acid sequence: CASSYSGLAFLEQYF.

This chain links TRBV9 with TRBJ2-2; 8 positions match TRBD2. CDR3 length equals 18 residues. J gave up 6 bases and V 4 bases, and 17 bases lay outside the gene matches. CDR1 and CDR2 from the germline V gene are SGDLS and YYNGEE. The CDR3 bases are TGTGCCAGCAGCTCATCACGGGGGGGCACTAATAGGGCCGGGGAGCTGTTTTTT. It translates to CASSSSRGGTNRAGELFF. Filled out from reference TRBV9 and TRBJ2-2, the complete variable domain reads DSGVTQTPKHLITATGQRVTLRCSPRSGDLSVYWYQQSLDQGLQFLIQYYNGEERAKGNILERFSAQQFPDLHSELNLSSLELGDSALYFCASSSSRGGTNRAGELFFGEGSRLTVL.

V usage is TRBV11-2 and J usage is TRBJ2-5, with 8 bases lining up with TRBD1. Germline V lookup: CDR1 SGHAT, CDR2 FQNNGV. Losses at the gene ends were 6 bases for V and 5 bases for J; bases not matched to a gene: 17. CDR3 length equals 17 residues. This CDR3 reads CASRHQGAYAVGETQYF. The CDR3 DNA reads TGTGCCAGCAGGCATCAGGGGGCTTATGCGGTGGGCGAGACCCAGTACTTC.

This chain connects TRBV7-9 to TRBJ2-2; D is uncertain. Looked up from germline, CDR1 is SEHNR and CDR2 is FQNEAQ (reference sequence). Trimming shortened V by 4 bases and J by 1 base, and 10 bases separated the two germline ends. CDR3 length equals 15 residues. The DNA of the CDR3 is TGTGCCAGCAGCTCTGCGGCGGTGAACACCGGGGAGCTGTTTTTT. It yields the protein CASSSAAVNTGELFF.

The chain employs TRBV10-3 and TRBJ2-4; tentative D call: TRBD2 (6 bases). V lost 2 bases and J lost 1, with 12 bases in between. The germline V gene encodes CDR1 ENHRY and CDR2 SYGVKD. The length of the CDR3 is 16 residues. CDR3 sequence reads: CAISERGRGAKNIQYF. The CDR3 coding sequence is TGTGCCATCAGTGAGCGAGGTCGGGGGGCCAAAAACATTCAGTACTTC.

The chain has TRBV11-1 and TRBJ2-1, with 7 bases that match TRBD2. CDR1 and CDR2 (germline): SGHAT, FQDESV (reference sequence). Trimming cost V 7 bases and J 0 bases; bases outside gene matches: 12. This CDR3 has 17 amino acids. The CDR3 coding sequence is TGTGCCAGCATGCGGGAGCTCCCTCTTGGCTCCTACAATGAGCAGTTCTTC. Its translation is CASMRELPLGSYNEQFF.

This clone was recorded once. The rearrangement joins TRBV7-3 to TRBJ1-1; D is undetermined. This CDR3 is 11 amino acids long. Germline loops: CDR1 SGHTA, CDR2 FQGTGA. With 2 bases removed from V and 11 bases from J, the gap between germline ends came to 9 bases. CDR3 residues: CASSLGSVAFF. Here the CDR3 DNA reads TGTGCCAGCAGCTTAGGGAGTGTGGCTTTCTTT.

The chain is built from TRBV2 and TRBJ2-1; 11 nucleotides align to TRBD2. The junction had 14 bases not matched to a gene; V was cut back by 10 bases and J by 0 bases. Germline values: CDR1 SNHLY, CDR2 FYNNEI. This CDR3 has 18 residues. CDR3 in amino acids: CATLISGRVHSSYNEQFF. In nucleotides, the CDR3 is TGTGCCACCCTAATTAGCGGGAGGGTCCACAGCTCCTACAATGAGCAGTTCTTC.

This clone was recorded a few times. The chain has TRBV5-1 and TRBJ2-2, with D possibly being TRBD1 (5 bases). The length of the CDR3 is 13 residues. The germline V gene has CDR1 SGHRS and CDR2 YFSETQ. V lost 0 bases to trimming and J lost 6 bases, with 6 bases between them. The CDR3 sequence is CASSLEGAGELFF. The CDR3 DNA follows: TGCGCCAGCAGCTTGGAAGGGGCCGGGGAGCTGTTTTTT.

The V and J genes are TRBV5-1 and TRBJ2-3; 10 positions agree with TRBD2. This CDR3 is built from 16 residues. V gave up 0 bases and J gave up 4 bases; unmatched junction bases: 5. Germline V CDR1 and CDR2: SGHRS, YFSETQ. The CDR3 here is CASSLAWTSGADTQYF. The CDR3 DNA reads TGCGCCAGCAGCTTGGCCTGGACTAGCGGCGCAGATACGCAGTATTTT.

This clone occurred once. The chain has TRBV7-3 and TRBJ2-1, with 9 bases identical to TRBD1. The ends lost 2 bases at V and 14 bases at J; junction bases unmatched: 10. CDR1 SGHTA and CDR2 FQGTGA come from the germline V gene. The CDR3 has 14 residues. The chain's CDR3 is CASSLDHTGGVKFF. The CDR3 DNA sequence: TGTGCCAGCAGCTTAGACCACACAGGGGGCGTGAAGTTCTTC.

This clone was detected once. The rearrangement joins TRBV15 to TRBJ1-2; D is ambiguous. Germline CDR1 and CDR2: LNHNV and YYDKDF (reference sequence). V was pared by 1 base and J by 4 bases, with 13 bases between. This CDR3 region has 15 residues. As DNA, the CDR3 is TGTGCCACCAGCAGAGCGGCGGGCATGAGCTATGGCTACACCTTC. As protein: CATSRAAGMSYGYTF.

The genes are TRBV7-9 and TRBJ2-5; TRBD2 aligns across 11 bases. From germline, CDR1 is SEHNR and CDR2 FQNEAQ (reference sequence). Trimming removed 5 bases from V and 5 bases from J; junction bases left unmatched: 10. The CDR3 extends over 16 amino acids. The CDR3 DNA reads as TGTGCCAGCAGCCCAACTACTAGCGGGAGACGGGAGACCCAGTACTTC. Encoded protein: CASSPTTSGRRETQYF.

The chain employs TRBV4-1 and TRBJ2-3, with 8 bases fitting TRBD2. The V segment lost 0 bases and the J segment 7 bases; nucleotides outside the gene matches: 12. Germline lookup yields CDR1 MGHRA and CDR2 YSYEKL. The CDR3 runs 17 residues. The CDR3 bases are TGCGCCAGCAGCCAAGATGTATCTAGCGGGCACCCTTATACGCAGTATTTT. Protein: CASSQDVSSGHPYTQYF.